The clone carrying this T cell receptor (beta chain) was seen only once. From germline, CDR1 is SGHNT and CDR2 YYREEE (reference sequence). CDR3 length equals 15 residues. With 5 bases clipped from V and 4 bases from J, the junction kept 10 bases outside the gene matches. This sample was included in a study of T cell changes during pregnancy in multiple sclerosis. Only in-frame clones appear in the TCRdb table, and some are missing; sequencing was by immunoSEQ multiplex PCR. Of over 100,000 clones in the sample, 80% to 95% are singletons; the top ten hold less than 2%. The V and J genes are TRBV5-4 and TRBJ1-2; 8 bases are a match to TRBD1. The starting material was peripheral blood, obtained in the third trimester of pregnancy. The TCR comes from a female donor with multiple sclerosis, enrolled in a pregnancy study. The CDR3 nucleotides read TGTGCCAGCAGTCATGGACAGGGCCGCACCTATGGCTACACCTTC. Translating gives CASSHGQGRTYGYTF.